This T cell receptor (beta chain) derives from a study of vaccination and CD4 T cells after COVID-19. Study-wide context: Stimulation of the cells used overlapping spike peptide pools from SARS-CoV-2 and from the common cold coronaviruses HCoV-NL63, HCoV-OC43 and HCoV-229E.

V lost 6 bases, J lost 7 bases, and 13 bases lay in between. The CDR3 extends over 13 amino acids. CDR1 and CDR2 (germline): SGHTA, FQGTGA. With respect to this clonotype: What it binds is unknown.

Time point here: late sampling 161 to 241 days after vaccination in a few convalescent patients. The treatment is: approximately 9-day PBMC culture with coronavirus spike peptide pools or control peptides (ViraFEST assay). With the Oncomine TCR Beta short-read assay, DNA from cultured CD4+ T cells was sequenced. TCRdb analysed the PCR reads with MiXCR anew, one entry per CDR3 protein. The sample shows some 19,000 distinct CDR3 sequences, roughly 49% of them seen only once. Study-wide results and limits: For convalescent patients, a median 86.3% of reactive clones surfaced exclusively after vaccination.

The origin of this receptor is a human donor who had recovered from COVID-19. This material consisted of CD4+ T cells from blood, cultured in vitro, taken about 7 months after SARS-CoV-2 vaccination. The chain is built from TRBV7-3 and TRBJ1-3; D remains ambiguous. CDR3 region: CASRTPDGNTIYF. The CDR3 nucleotides are TGTGCCAGCAGGACCCCCGACGGGAACACCATATATTTT.